This is a list of T cell receptor beta chains from one sample in a study of read filtering for tumor transcriptome and immune sequencing. TCRdb used MiXCR to reprocess the reads, holding one entry per CDR3 protein. Of around 41,000 distinct CDR3 sequences listed, about 11% are singletons. Sequencing was done on a sample of a population of CD138-negative cells sorted from bone marrow. Source of these receptors: a donor at least 40 years old with multiple myeloma. Both conserved end residues are part of each CDR3. A D gene is named only where the DNA matches it firmly. The size field is filled for only some rows; it gives once, few, many or a size class.

many	TRBV20-1	TRBJ2-7	NA	TGCAGTGCTAAGCCCGGGCGCGGCAGGGCCTACGAGCAGTACTTC	CSAKPGRGRAYEQYF
many	TRBV6-2/TRBV6-3	TRBJ1-5	NA	TGTGCCAGCAGTTATCGCCCTAATCAGCCCCAGCATTTT	CASSYRPNQPQHF
many	TRBV20-1	TRBJ2-3	NA	TGCAGTGCTAAAAGGGGCCAGGGGGGACGCACAGATACGCAGTATTTT	CSAKRGQGGRTDTQYF
many	TRBV7-9	TRBJ2-5	TRBD2	TGTGCCAGCAGCCCGCAGACTAGCGGCTATTCTCAGACCCAGTACTTC	CASSPQTSGYSQTQYF
many	TRBV7-2	TRBJ2-3	TRBD2	TGTGCCAGCAGCTTAAGTACAGCGGGGCGCACAGATACGCAGTATTTT	CASSLSTAGRTDTQYF
many	TRBV24-1	TRBJ2-5	NA	TGTGCCACCAGTGATCTCGGGGCCCAGTACTTC	CATSDLGAQYF
many	TRBV11-2	TRBJ1-4	NA	TGTGCCAGCAGCCCGCGGCAGCTTAATGAAAAACTGTTTTTT	CASSPRQLNEKLFF
many	TRBV12-3/TRBV12-4	TRBJ1-1	NA	TGTGCCAGCAGCCCGACCGCTGGGGGAGCTTTCTTT	CASSPTAGGAFF
many	TRBV19	TRBJ2-1	NA	TGTGCCAGTAGTACTCGAGGGTCCTACAATGAGCAGTTCTTC	CASSTRGSYNEQFF
many	TRBV5-4	TRBJ2-5	NA	TGTGCCAGCACGAATGCGGAGACCCAGTACTTC	CASTNAETQYF
many	TRBV20-1	TRBJ2-7	NA	TGCAGTGCTAGAGATAAATTAACCCCAGGGACCTACGAGCAGTACTTC	CSARDKLTPGTYEQYF
many	TRBV5-5	TRBJ2-5	TRBD1	TGTGCCAGCAGCTTGGGACAGGGGGCCGGTCAAGAGACCCAGTACTTC	CASSLGQGAGQETQYF
many	TRBV4-1	TRBJ2-5	TRBD1	TGCGCCAGCAGCCCCCAACCCCCGGGACAGGGGACGGATACTCAGGAGACCCAGTACTTC	CASSPQPPGQGTDTQETQYF
NA	TRBV6-1	TRBJ2-6	NA	TGTGCCAGCAGGGCAGGGTCTGGGGCCAACGTCCGGACCTTC	CASRAGSGANVRTF
many	TRBV7-2	TRBJ2-5	NA	TGTGCCAGCAGCTCCTTGGCCCAAGAGACCCAGTACTTC	CASSSLAQETQYF
many	TRBV14	TRBJ2-1	NA	TGTGCCAGCAGCCAAGGAGGGTACAATGAGCAGTTCTTC	CASSQGGYNEQFF
many	TRBV29-1	TRBJ2-5	NA	TGCAGCGTTGGAGGGAATGTGGAGACCCAGTACTTC	CSVGGNVETQYF
many	TRBV7-8	TRBJ2-5	NA	TGTGCCAGCAGCTTAGAGCTAGGGGTTGCCCCGTACTTC	CASSLELGVAPYF
many	TRBV7-2	TRBJ2-2	TRBD1	TGTGCCAGCAGCCTATTTGGACAGGGAGGCACCGGGGAGCTGTTTTTT	CASSLFGQGGTGELFF
many	TRBV5-1	TRBJ2-1	TRBD1	TGCGCCAGCAGCTTTGGACAGGCGCCCAATGAGCAGTTCTTC	CASSFGQAPNEQFF
NA	TRBV6-1	TRBJ1-4	TRBD1	TGTGCCAGCAGTCCACCCCCCGGGACAGGGGGTGAAAAACTGTTTTTT	CASSPPPGTGGEKLFF
NA	TRBV28	TRBJ2-1	NA	TGTGCCAGCATCCTTGGGGGGGCTGGCTACAATGAGCAGTTCTTC	CASILGGAGYNEQFF
many	TRBV7-2	TRBJ2-7	NA	TGTGCCAGCAGCTCTGGTGGGGACTTACCCTACGAGCAGTACTTC	CASSSGGDLPYEQYF
few	TRBV11-2	TRBJ2-7	TRBD1	TGTGCCAGCAGCTCGACAGGGGGATTCGACGAGCAGTACTTC	CASSSTGGFDEQYF
many	TRBV18	TRBJ2-1	NA	TGTGCCAGCTCCCCACGCCAGGGGAGAAATGAGCAGTTCTTC	CASSPRQGRNEQFF
few	TRBV28	TRBJ2-7	TRBD2	TGTGCCAGCGCTGCCTGGCGGGGGGTTTACGAGCAGTACTTC	CASAAWRGVYEQYF
few	TRBV29-1	TRBJ1-1	NA	TGCAGCGTTCTCCCTAGATATAACACTGAAGCTTTCTTT	CSVLPRYNTEAFF
many	TRBV29-1	TRBJ2-2	NA	TGCAGCGTTCAGGCGGCAGGTGGGCCCACCGGGGAGCTGTTTTTT	CSVQAAGGPTGELFF
many	TRBV20-1	TRBJ2-7	TRBD2	TGCAGTGCTAGAGTGCGGGGGGCCGCCTACGAGCAGTACTTC	CSARVRGAAYEQYF
many	TRBV27	TRBJ2-1	TRBD1	TGTGCCAGCAGTCCCTACGACAGGGAAGGGACTGAGCAGTTCTTC	CASSPYDREGTEQFF
medium-sized	TRBV2	TRBJ1-6	NA	TGTGCCAGCAAAAGCTCCTATAATTCACCCCTCCACTTT	CASKSSYNSPLHF
many	TRBV4-1	TRBJ2-1	TRBD2	TGCGCCAGCAGCCAAGATGGGGCGGGGGGTTACAATGAGCAGTTCTTC	CASSQDGAGGYNEQFF
many	TRBV29-1	TRBJ1-1	NA	TGCAGCGTTGAGGCGTGGCAGGGTGACACTGAAGCTTTCTTT	CSVEAWQGDTEAFF
many	TRBV20-1	TRBJ2-3	NA	TGCAGTGCCCAAGGACTCCTCACAGATACGCAGTATTTT	CSAQGLLTDTQYF
many	TRBV5-1	TRBJ1-1	NA	TGCGCCAGCAGCTTACTTCTGTCCGCGGGCACTGAAGCTTTCTTT	CASSLLLSAGTEAFF
many	TRBV7-9	TRBJ2-2	NA	TGTGCCACCGAGGGTGCGGGGATGTCGACCGGGGAGCTGTTTTTT	CATEGAGMSTGELFF
many	TRBV7-9	TRBJ1-1	NA	TGTGCCAGCAGCCCAGGGTTCGCTGAAGCTTTCTTT	CASSPGFAEAFF
many	TRBV6-2/TRBV6-3	TRBJ1-4	NA	TGTGCCAGCAGTTACGCGGGGATAGCCGAAAAACTGTTTTTT	CASSYAGIAEKLFF
many	TRBV20-1	TRBJ1-1	NA	TGCAGTGCTAGATACCTGGGGAGGGGAGCGAACACTGAAGCTTTCTTT	CSARYLGRGANTEAFF
many	TRBV29-1	TRBJ1-4	NA	TGCAGCGTTGAAGTAGGCAGCGATGGAAAACTGTTTTTT	CSVEVGSDGKLFF